The 2 T cell receptor beta chains below were found in one sample sequenced in a study of blood T cell repertoires in COVID-19. Profiled with immunoSEQ multiplex PCR; TCRdb holds only in-frame clones, not every one. Of under 200,000 clones in the sample, almost 80% were seen once. Sequenced input: peripheral blood. These receptors were taken from a man in his 60s with active or convalescent COVID-19.

V usage is TRBV3-1 (or the pseudogene TRBV3-2) and J usage is TRBJ2-7, with 10 bases that match TRBD2. CDR1 LGHDT and CDR2 YNNKEL come from the germline V gene (reference sequence). This CDR3 is built from 15 residues. Unmatched junction bases numbered 5, after V lost 3 bases and J lost 3 bases. CDR3 in DNA: TGTGCCAGCAGCCACCCTAGCGGGAGTCGCTACGAGCAGTACTTC. Its protein is CASSHPSGSRYEQYF.

The gene calls are TRBV18 and TRBJ2-3, with 13 bases aligning to TRBD2. V was clipped by 4 bases and J by 4 bases; unmatched bases: 5. CDR1 and CDR2 from the germline V gene are KGHSH and LQKENI. The CDR3 length is 16 residues. The CDR3 nucleotides are TGTGCCAGCTCACTGGGGACTAGCGGGACTGCAGATACGCAGTATTTT. Translating gives CASSLGTSGTADTQYF.